This TCR beta chain comes out of a study of breast tumors, draining lymph nodes, adjacent tissues. Axillary draining lymph nodes of breast cancer patients supplied the node samples. V was pared by 4 bases and J by 1 base, with 5 bases of the junction left unmatched. This CDR3 has 16 residues. Germline V lookup: CDR1 SNHLY, CDR2 FYNNEI. TCRdb re-called the multiplex PCR reads with MiXCR, one entry per CDR3 protein. Among around 230,000 distinct CDR3 sequences listed, around 34% were seen once. This clonotype was counted ten times or more. Its antigen is not known. Notes on the study in general: Data fit most tumor T cells coming from lymph node, expanding in tumor. Tumor TCR diversity was below lymph nodes but above nontumor tissue. Compared with basal-like, luminal-like tumors shared significantly more repertoire with nontumor tissue. Tumor T cell lymph node origin was a supported hypothesis, not proven.

This sequence was found in a female donor with breast cancer. Some clones in this sample may be carry-over from other donors' samples. The rearrangement uses TRBV2 and TRBJ1-5; 9 positions agree with TRBD1. The sample taken for sequencing was axillary lymph node tissue. In DNA, the CDR3 is TGTGCCAGCAGTGGACAGGGGGGAATGAGCAATCAGCCCCAGCATTTT. It encodes CASSGQGGMSNQPQHF.